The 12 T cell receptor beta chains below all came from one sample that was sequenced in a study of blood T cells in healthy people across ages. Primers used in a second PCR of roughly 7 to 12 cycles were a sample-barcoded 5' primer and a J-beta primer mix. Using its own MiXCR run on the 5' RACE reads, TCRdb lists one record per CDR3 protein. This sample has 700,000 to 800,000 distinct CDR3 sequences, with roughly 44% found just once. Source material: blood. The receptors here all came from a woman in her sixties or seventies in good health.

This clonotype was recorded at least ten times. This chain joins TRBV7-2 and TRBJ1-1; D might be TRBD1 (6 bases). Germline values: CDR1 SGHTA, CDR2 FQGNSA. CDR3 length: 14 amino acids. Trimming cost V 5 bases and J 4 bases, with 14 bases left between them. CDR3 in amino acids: CASSLKGGGTEAFF. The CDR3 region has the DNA TGTGCCAGCAGCCTAAAGGGAGGGGGCACTGAAGCTTTCTTT.

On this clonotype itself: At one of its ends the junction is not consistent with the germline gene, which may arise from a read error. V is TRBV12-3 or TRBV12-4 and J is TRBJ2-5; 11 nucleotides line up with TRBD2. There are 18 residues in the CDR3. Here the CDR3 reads CASGLGTSGNQYQETQYF. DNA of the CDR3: TGTGCCAGCGGTTTGGGGACTAGCGGTAACCAGTACCAAGAGACCCAGTACTTC.

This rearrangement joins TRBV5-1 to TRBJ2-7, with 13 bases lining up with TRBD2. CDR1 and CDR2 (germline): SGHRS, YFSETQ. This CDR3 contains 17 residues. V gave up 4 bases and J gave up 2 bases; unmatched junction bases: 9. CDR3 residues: CASSLGTSGEVPYEQYF. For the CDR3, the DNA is TGCGCCAGCAGCCTCGGGACTAGCGGGGAGGTTCCCTACGAGCAGTACTTC.

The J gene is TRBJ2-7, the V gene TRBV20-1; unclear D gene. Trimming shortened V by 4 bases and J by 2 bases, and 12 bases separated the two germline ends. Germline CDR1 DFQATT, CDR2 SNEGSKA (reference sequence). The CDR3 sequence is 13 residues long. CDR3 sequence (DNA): TGCAGTGCTACCTACACGGAGACCTACGAGCAGTACTTC. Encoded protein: CSATYTETYEQYF.

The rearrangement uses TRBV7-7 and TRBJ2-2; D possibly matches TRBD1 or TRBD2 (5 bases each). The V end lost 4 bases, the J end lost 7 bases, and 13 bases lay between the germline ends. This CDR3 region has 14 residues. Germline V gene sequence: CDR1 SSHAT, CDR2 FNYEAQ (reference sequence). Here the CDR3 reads CASSSGRSGGELFF. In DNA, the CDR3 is TGTGCCAGCAGCTCGGGACGCTCGGGCGGGGAGCTGTTTTTT.

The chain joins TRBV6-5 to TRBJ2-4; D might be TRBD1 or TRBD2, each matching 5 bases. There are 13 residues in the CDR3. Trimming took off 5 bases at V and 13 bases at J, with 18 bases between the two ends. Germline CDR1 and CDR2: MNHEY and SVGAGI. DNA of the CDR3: TGTGCCAGCAGTCCGAGGGGACCGGGACGACAGTACTTC. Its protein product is CASSPRGPGRQYF.

In DNA, the CDR3 is TGCGCCAGCAGCCGGGGGGCAGGACAAGAGACCCAGTACTTC. Translated: CASSRGAGQETQYF. J is TRBJ2-5 and V is TRBV5-1; D is possibly TRBD2 (7 bases). V lost 4 bases, J lost 2 bases, and 12 bases lay in between. There are 14 residues in the CDR3. Germline CDR1 is SGHRS and CDR2 is YFSETQ.

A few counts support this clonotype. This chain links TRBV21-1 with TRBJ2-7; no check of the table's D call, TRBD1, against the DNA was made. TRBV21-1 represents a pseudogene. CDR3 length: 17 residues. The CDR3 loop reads CASSKSNEGWPGYEQYF. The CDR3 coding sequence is TGTGCCAGCAGCAAAAGTAACGAGGGCTGGCCCGGCTACGAGCAGTACTTC.

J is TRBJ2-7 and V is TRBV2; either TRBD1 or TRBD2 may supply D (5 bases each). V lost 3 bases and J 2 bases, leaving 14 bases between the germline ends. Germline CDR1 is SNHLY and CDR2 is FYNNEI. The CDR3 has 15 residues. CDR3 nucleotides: TGTGCCAGCAGTGACGGTCGGGACCCCACCTACGAGCAGTACTTC. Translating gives CASSDGRDPTYEQYF.

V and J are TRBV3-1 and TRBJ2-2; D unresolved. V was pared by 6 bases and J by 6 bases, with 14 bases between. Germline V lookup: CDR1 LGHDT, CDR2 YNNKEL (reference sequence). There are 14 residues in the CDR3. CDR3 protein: CASRPKNDAGELFF. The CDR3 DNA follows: TGTGCCAGCAGACCAAAAAATGACGCCGGGGAGCTGTTTTTT.

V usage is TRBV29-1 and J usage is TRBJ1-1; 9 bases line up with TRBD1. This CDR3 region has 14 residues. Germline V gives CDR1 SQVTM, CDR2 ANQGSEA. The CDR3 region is CRIDRGSMNTEAFF. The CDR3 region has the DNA TGCAGAATAGACAGGGGGAGTATGAACACTGAAGCTTTCTTT. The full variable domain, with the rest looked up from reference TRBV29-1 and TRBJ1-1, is SAVISQKPSRDICQRGTSLTIQCQVDSQVTMMFWYRQQPGQSLTLIATANQGSEATYESGFVIDKFPISRPNLTFSTLTVSNMSPEDSSIYLCRIDRGSMNTEAFFGQGTRLTVV.

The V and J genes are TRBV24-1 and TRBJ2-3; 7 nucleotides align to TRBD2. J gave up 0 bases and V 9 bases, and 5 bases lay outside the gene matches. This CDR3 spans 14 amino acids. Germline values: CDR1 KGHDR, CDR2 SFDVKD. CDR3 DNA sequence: TGTGCCACCCGGGGAGCGGGGAGCACAGATACGCAGTATTTT. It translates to CATRGAGSTDTQYF.